These 13 T cell receptor beta chains were sequenced from one sample in a study of technical replicates of blood from a handful of donors. Some clones are missing from TCRdb's copy, which holds only in-frame ones; the method was immunoSEQ multiplex PCR. The data contain roughly 50,000 clones, approximately 92% of them seen just once; the ten biggest clones take up over 4%. Specimen: PBMCs. The source is a human donor in good health. Some clones in this sample may be carry-over from other donors' samples.

V usage is TRBV5-1 and J usage is TRBJ2-4; 7 bases are a match to TRBD2. The CDR3 is 16 amino acids. V lost 4 bases, J lost 0 bases, and 7 bases stayed unmatched. Germline CDR1 and CDR2: SGHRS and YFSETQ. The CDR3 is CASSPAGELAKNIQYF. The CDR3 coding sequence is TGCGCCAGCAGCCCCGCGGGGGAATTAGCCAAAAACATTCAGTACTTC.

The V call is TRBV6-1, the J call TRBJ2-7, with 10 positions matching TRBD2. This CDR3 comprises 15 residues. V was pared by 3 bases and J by 2 bases, with 4 bases of the junction left unmatched. Germline V gives CDR1 MNHNS, CDR2 SASEGT. DNA of the CDR3: TGTGCCAGCAGTGACCGGACTAGCGGTGCCTACGAGCAGTACTTC. This codes for CASSDRTSGAYEQYF.

The rearrangement links TRBV19 to TRBJ1-6, with 7 bases lining up with TRBD1. The CDR3 is 14 amino acids. The V and J ends lost 6 bases and 10 bases, in that order; junction bases with no gene match: 9. Germline V gene lookup returns CDR1 LNHDA and CDR2 SQIVND (reference sequence). The CDR3 spells CASRRDSWDSPLHF. The CDR3 nucleotides read TGTGCCAGTAGAAGGGACAGTTGGGACTCACCCCTCCACTTT. The whole variable domain, filled in from reference TRBV19 and TRBJ1-6, reads DGGITQSPKYLFRKEGQNVTLSCEQNLNHDAMYWYRQDPGQGLRLIYYSQIVNDFQKGDIAEGYSVSREKKESFPLTVTSAQKNPTAFYLCASRRDSWDSPLHFGNGTRLTVT.

The V gene is TRBV2, the J gene TRBJ1-2; D ambiguous. The CDR3 runs 13 residues. Germline CDR1 is SNHLY and CDR2 is FYNNEI. The V and J ends lost 4 bases and 4 bases respectively, with 10 bases between them. This CDR3 is CASSVGGGYGYTF. The CDR3 DNA sequence: TGTGCCAGCAGTGTGGGCGGAGGCTATGGCTACACCTTC.

The chain employs TRBV9 and TRBJ1-5; D unclear. In germline, CDR1 is SGDLS, CDR2 YYNGEE. The CDR3 runs to 15 residues. Between the trimmed V and J ends, which lost 0 bases and 3 bases, there was a span of 10 bases. The CDR3 sequence is CASSVGMGVNQPQHF. DNA for the CDR3: TGTGCCAGCAGCGTAGGGATGGGCGTCAATCAGCCCCAGCATTTT.

The rearrangement links TRBV4-3 to TRBJ2-1, with D perhaps matching TRBD1 (7 bases). This CDR3 has 15 amino acids. Germline CDR1 is LGHNA and CDR2 is YSLEER. Trimming pared 0 bases from V and 8 bases from J, leaving 14 bases between. The CDR3, as DNA: TGCGCCAGCAGCCAAGATTCAGGGGGGCCCTATGAGCAGTTCTTC. Protein sequence: CASSQDSGGPYEQFF.

This chain joins TRBV5-1 and TRBJ2-4; 9 bases agree with TRBD1. The CDR3 consists of 15 residues. The V gene's germline CDR1 is SGHRS and CDR2 YFSETQ. Trimming removed 0 bases from V and 4 bases from J; junction bases left unmatched: 2. The chain's CDR3 is CASSLGDRVKNIQYF. CDR3 sequence (DNA): TGCGCCAGCAGCTTGGGGGACAGGGTGAAAAACATTCAGTACTTC.

The genes are TRBV5-5 and TRBJ2-7; 8 positions match TRBD1. V dropped 0 bases and J dropped 3; count of bases not matched to a gene: 5. In germline, CDR1 is SGHKS, CDR2 YYEKEE (reference sequence). CDR3 length: 15 amino acids. The CDR3 region is CASSLAGQAFYEQYF. CDR3 DNA: TGTGCCAGCAGCTTGGCGGGACAGGCCTTCTACGAGCAGTACTTC. The variable domain in full, with the rest retrieved from reference TRBV5-5 and TRBJ2-7, is DAGVTQSPTHLIKTRGQQVTLRCSPISGHKSVSWYQQVLGQGPQFIFQYYEKEERGRGNFPDRFSARQFPNYSSELNVNALLLGDSALYLCASSLAGQAFYEQYFGPGTRLTVT.

This clone was recorded once. The chain links TRBV27 to TRBJ2-7; no clear D gene. This CDR3 has 15 residues. The germline V gene encodes CDR1 MNHEY and CDR2 SMNVEV (reference sequence). V was clipped by 2 bases and J by 4 bases, with 15 bases between them. CDR3 in amino acids: CASSLAFTEWYEQYF. DNA for the CDR3: TGTGCCAGCAGTTTAGCGTTCACCGAGTGGTACGAGCAGTACTTC.

The CDR3 DNA reads TGTGCCAGCAGCTTGGAACTGAACAATTCACCCCTCCACTTT. Translating gives CASSLELNNSPLHF. The chain is built from TRBV5-6 and TRBJ1-6; no clear D gene. The germline V and J ends were trimmed by 0 bases and 7 bases, with 8 bases remaining between them. Germline loops: CDR1 SGHDT, CDR2 YYEEEE. This CDR3 contains 14 residues.

This chain links TRBV19 with TRBJ2-2, with D maybe TRBD1 (6 bases). Germline V gives CDR1 LNHDA, CDR2 SQIVND (reference sequence). Between the trimmed V and J ends, which lost 6 bases and 5 bases, there was a span of 13 bases. The CDR3 has 14 amino acids. In DNA form, the CDR3 reads TGTGCCAGTAGACCCGGACAGATTACCGGGGAGCTGTTTTTT. It translates to CASRPGQITGELFF. Supplemented by reference TRBV19 and TRBJ2-2, the full variable domain reads DGGITQSPKYLFRKEGQNVTLSCEQNLNHDAMYWYRQDPGQGLRLIYYSQIVNDFQKGDIAEGYSVSREKKESFPLTVTSAQKNPTAFYLCASRPGQITGELFFGEGSRLTVL.

The chain combines TRBV19 with TRBJ2-5; 8 nucleotides line up with TRBD2. Germline trimming cut 3 bases from V and 5 bases from J; bases unmatched to any gene: 5. Germline loops: CDR1 LNHDA, CDR2 SQIVND (reference sequence). CDR3 length equals 14 residues. Here the CDR3 reads CASSMSGGRETQYF. DNA for the CDR3: TGTGCCAGTAGTATGTCGGGGGGGAGGGAGACCCAGTACTTC.

In DNA form, the CDR3 reads TGTGCCAGCAGCTTAGCGGTCGCCGGGGAGCTGTTTTTT. Translating gives CASSLAVAGELFF. This chain joins TRBV13 and TRBJ2-2, with no clear D. V lost 1 base and J lost 6, with 6 bases in between. CDR3 length equals 13 residues. CDR1 PRHDT and CDR2 FYEKMQ come from the germline V gene (reference sequence).